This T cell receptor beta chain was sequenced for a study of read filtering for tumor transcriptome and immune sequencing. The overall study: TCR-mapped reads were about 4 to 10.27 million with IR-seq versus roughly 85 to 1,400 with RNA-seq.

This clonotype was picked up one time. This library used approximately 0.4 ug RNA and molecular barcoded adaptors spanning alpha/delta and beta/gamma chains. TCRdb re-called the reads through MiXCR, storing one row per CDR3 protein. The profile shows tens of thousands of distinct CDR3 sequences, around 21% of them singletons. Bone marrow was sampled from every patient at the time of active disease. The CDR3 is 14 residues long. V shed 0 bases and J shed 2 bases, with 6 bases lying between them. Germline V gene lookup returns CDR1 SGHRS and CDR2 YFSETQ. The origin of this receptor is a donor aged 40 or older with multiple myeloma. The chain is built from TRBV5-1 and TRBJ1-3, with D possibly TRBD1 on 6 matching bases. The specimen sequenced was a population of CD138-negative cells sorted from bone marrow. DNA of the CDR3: TGCGCCAGCAGCTTGGGGGACACTGGAAACACCATATATTTT. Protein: CASSLGDTGNTIYF. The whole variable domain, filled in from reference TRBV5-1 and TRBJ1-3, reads KAGVTQTPRYLIKTRGQQVTLSCSPISGHRSVSWYQQTPGQGLQFLFEYFSETQRNKGNFPGRFSGRQFSNSRSEMNVSTLELGDSALYLCASSLGDTGNTIYFGEGSWLTVV.